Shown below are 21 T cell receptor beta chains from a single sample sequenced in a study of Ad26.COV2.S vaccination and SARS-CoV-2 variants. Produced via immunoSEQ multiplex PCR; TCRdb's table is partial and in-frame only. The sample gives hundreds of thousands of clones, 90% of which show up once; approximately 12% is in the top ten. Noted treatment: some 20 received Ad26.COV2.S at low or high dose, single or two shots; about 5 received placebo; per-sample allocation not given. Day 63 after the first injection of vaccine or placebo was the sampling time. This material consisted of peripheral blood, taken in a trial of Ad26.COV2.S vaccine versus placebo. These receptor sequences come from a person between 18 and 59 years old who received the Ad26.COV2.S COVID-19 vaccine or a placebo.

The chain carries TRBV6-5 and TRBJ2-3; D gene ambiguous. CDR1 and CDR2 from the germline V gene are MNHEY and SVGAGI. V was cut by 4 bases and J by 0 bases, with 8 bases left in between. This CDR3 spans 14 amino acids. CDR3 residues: CASSWSYSTDTQYF. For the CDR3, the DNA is TGTGCCAGCAGTTGGAGCTATAGCACAGATACGCAGTATTTT.

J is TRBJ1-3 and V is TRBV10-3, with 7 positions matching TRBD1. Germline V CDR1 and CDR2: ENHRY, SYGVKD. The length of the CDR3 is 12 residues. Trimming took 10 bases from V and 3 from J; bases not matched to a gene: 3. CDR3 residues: CATRDSGNTIYF. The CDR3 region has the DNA TGTGCCACCCGGGACAGTGGAAACACCATATATTTT.

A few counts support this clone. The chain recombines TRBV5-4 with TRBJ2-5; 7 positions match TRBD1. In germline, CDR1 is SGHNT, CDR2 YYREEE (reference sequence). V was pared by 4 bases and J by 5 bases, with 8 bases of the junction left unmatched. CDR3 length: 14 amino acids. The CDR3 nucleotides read TGTGCCAGCAGCCGACAGGGTTCAATGGAGACCCAGTACTTC. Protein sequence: CASSRQGSMETQYF.

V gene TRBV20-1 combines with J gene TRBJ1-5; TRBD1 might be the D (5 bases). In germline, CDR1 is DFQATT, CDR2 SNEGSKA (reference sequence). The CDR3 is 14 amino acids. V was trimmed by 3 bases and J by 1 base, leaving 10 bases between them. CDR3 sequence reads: CSASRPGSNQPQHF. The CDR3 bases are TGCAGTGCTAGTAGGCCAGGGAGCAATCAGCCCCAGCATTTT.

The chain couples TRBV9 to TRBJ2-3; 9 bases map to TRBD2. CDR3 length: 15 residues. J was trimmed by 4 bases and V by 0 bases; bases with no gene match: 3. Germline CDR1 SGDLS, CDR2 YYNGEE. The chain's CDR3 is CASSVGGLAPDTQYF. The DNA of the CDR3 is TGTGCCAGCAGCGTAGGGGGACTAGCTCCAGATACGCAGTATTTT.

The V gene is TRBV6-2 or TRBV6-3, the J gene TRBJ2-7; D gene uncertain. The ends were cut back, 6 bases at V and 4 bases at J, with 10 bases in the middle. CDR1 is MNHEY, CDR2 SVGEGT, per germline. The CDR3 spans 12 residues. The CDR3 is CASSYDDYEQYF. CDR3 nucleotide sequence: TGTGCCAGCAGCTATGACGATTACGAGCAGTACTTC.

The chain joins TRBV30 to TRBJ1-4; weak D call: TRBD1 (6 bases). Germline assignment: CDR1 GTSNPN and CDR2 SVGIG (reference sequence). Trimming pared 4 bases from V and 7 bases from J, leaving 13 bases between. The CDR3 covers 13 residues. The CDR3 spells CAWNRVGGEKLFF. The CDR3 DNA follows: TGTGCCTGGAACAGGGTAGGGGGTGAAAAACTGTTTTTT.

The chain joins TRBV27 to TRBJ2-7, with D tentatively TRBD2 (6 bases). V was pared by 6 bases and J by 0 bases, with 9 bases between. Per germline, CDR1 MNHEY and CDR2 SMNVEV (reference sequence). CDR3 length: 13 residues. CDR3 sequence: CASRPGDSYEQYF. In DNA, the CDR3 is TGTGCCAGCAGACCGGGGGACTCCTACGAGCAGTACTTC.

CDR3 in amino acids: CATKRTGIFDEQYF. CDR3 DNA sequence: TGTGCCACTAAAAGGACAGGGATTTTCGACGAGCAGTACTTC. The chain employs TRBV19 and TRBJ2-7; 8 bases align to TRBD1. The CDR3 is 14 residues long. Germline V gene data show CDR1 as LNHDA and CDR2 as SQIVND (reference sequence). With V trimmed by 10 bases and J by 5 bases, 13 bases remained unmatched.

The CDR3 region has the DNA TGTGCCAGCAGCTCGCAGACTAGCGGGGAGCAAGAGACCCAGTACTTC. Translating gives CASSSQTSGEQETQYF. This chain uses TRBV7-9 with TRBJ2-5; 11 bases agree with TRBD2. The V and J ends lost 4 bases and 2 bases, in that order; junction bases with no gene match: 6. Germline V gene lookup returns CDR1 SEHNR and CDR2 FQNEAQ (reference sequence). The CDR3 sequence is 16 residues long.

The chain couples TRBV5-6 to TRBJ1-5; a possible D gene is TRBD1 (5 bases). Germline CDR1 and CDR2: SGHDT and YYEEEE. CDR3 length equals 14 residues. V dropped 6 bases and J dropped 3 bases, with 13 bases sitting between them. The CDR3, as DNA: TGTGCCAGCACCCTTGGGGGTTTCAATCAGCCCCAGCATTTT. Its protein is CASTLGGFNQPQHF.

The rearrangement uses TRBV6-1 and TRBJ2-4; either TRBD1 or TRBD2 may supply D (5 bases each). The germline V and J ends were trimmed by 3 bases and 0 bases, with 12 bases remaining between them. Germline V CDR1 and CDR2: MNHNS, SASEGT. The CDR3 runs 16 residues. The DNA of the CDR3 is TGTGCCAGCAGTGAGGGTCGGGGCAGAGCCAAAAACATTCAGTACTTC. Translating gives CASSEGRGRAKNIQYF.

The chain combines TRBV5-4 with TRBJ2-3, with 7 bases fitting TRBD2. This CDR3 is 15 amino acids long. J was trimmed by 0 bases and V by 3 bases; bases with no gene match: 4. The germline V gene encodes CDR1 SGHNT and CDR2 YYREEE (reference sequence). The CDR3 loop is CASSSTSVSTDTQYF. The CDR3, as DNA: TGTGCCAGCAGCTCTACTAGCGTAAGCACAGATACGCAGTATTTT. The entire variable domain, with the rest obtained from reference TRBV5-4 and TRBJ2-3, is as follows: ETGVTQSPTHLIKTRGQQVTLRCSSQSGHNTVSWYQQALGQGPQFIFQYYREEENGRGNFPPRFSGLQFPNYSSELNVNALELDDSALYLCASSSTSVSTDTQYFGPGTRLTVL.

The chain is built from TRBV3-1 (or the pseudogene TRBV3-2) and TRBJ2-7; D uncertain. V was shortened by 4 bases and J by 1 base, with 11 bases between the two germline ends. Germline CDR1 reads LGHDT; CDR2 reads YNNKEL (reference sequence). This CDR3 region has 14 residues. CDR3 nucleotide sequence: TGTGCCAGCAGCCGATACGGGCCTTCCTACGAGCAGTACTTC. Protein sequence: CASSRYGPSYEQYF.

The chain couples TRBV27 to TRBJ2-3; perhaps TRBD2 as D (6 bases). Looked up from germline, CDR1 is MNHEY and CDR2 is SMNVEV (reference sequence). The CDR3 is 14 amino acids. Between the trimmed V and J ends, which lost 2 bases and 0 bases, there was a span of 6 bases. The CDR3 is CASSLGGSTDTQYF. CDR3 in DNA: TGTGCCAGCAGTTTAGGAGGGAGCACAGATACGCAGTATTTT.

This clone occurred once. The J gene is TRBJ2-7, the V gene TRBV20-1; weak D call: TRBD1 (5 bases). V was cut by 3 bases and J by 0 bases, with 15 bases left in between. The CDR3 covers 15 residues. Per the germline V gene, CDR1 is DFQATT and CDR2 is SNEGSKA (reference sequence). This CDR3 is CSASRRGAGSYEQYF. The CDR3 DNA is TGCAGTGCTAGTCGACGTGGGGCAGGCTCCTACGAGCAGTACTTC.

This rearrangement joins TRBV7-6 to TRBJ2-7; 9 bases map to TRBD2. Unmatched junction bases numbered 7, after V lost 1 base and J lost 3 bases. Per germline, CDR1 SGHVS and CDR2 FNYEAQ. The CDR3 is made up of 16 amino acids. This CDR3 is CASSLVVAGAHYEQYF. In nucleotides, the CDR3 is TGTGCCAGCAGCTTAGTGGTAGCGGGAGCCCACTACGAGCAGTACTTC.

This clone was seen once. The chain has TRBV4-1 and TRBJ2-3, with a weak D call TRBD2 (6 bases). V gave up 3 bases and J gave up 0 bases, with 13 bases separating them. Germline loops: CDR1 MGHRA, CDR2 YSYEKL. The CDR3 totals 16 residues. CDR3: CASSHRTSTSTDTQYF. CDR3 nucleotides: TGCGCCAGCAGCCATCGCACTAGCACTAGCACAGATACGCAGTATTTT.

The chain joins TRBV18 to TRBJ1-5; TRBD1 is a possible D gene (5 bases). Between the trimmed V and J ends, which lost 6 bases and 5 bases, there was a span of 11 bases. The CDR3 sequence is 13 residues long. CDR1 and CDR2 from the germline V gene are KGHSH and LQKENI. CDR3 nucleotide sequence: TGTGCCAGCTCGGGGGGGGTGGATCAGCCCCAGCATTTT. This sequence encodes CASSGGVDQPQHF. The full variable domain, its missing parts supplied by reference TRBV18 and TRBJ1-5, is NAGVMQNPRHLVRRRGQEARLRCSPMKGHSHVYWYRQLPEEGLKFMVYLQKENIIDESGMPKERFSAEFPKEGPSILRIQQVVRGDSAAYFCASSGGVDQPQHFGDGTRLSIL.

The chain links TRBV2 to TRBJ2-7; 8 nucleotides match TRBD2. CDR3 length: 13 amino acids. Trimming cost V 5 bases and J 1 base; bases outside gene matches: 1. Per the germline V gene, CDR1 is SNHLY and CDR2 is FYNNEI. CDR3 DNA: TGTGCCAGCAGTAGCGGGAGATCCTACGAGCAGTACTTC. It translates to CASSSGRSYEQYF.

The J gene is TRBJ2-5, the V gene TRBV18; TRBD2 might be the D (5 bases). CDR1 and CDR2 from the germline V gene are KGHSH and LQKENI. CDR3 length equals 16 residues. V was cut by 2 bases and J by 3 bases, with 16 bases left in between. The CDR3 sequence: CASSPFGPDGKETQYF. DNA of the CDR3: TGTGCCAGCTCACCATTTGGCCCGGACGGGAAAGAGACCCAGTACTTC. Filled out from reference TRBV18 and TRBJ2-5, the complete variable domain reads NAGVMQNPRHLVRRRGQEARLRCSPMKGHSHVYWYRQLPEEGLKFMVYLQKENIIDESGMPKERFSAEFPKEGPSILRIQQVVRGDSAAYFCASSPFGPDGKETQYFGPGTRLLVL.